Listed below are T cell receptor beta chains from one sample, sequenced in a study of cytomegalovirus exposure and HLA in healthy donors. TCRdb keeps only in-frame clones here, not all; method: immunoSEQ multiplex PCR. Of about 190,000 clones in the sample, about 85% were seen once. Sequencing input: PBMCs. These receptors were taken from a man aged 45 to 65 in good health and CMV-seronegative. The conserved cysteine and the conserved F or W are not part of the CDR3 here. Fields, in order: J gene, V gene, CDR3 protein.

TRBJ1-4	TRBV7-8	ASSRRDRPTNEKLF
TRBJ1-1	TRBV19	ASTELGTGSYSAAF
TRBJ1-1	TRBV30	AWSRDTEAF
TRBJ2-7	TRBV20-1	SAVDSYEQY
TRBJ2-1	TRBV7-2	ASSLAFGVYNEQF
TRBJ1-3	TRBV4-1	ASSQVGWGNTIY
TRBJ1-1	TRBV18	ASSLGQGSRGPEAF
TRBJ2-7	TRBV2	ASIRSGMTGEQY
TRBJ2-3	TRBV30	AWNRISTDTQY
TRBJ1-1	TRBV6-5	ASSSRGMNTEAF
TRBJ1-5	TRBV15	ATSRGERGGNQPQH
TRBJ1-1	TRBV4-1	ASSHPRAAEAF
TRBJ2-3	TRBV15	ATSRDISTDTQY
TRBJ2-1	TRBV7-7	ASSLGAGGLYNEQF
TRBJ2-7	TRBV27	ASTMTGGRYEQY
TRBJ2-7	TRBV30	AWRGGQGYHEQY
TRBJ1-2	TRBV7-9	ASSLIIPYGYT
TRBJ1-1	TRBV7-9	SSSFYNTEAF
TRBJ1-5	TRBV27	ASSLYSGTGMEPQH
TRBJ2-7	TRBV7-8	ASSSGLAGYEQY
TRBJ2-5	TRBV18	ASSFSQETQY
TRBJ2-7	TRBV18	ASSPNRDEQY
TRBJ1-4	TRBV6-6	ASRGGLTNEKLF
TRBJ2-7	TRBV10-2	ASRGTGAPYEQY
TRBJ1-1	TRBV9	ASSARQGFLSEAF
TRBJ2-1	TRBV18	ASSPPGGAYNEQF
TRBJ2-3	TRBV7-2	ASSPSSGGPKHTQY
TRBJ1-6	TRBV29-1	SDPRGPPYNSPLH
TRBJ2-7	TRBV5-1	ASSLEPGLYEQY
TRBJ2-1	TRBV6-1	ASSGALLVSKF
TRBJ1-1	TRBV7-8	ASSFPNRAAF
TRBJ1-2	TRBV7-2	ASSLGFQEANYGYT